This T cell receptor beta chain stems from a study of T-cell reconstitution after alpha-beta-depleted transplantation in children. This CDR3 region has 18 residues. The V end lost 3 bases, the J end lost 1 base, and 18 bases lay between the germline ends. Unique molecular identifiers were incorporated into the prepared TCRbeta library. TCRdb processed the PCR reads anew with MiXCR; each CDR3 protein has one entry. The data contain hundreds of thousands of distinct CDR3 sequences, about an eighth of them singletons. General study findings and limits: As was reported, about two months after transplant, alpha-beta T cells came from several hundred expanded graft clones. At one year after transplant, newly produced T cells mostly accounted for T-cell counts and diversity. Several patients had high TCRbeta diversity at day 60; it came from surviving recipient T cells and thymic progenitors.

This clonotype appeared a few times. Its target is unknown. The sequences come from PBMCs, collected before TCRalphabeta/CD19-depleted stem cell transplant. The genes are TRBV12-3 or TRBV12-4 and TRBJ2-2; D is unresolved. This TCR derives from a girl aged 2 to 9 with congenital amegakaryocytic thrombocytopenia, due to receive a stem cell transplant. The CDR3 protein is CASSFSPFGILNTGELFF. The CDR3 coding sequence is TGTGCCAGCAGTTTTAGTCCATTTGGGATACTGAACACCGGGGAGCTGTTTTTT.